This is a list of T cell receptor beta chains from one sample in a study of blood T cell repertoires in COVID-19. Produced via immunoSEQ multiplex PCR; TCRdb's table is partial and in-frame only. The table shows under 200,000 clones, with 80% to 85% occurring only once. The specimen was peripheral blood. The receptors here all came from a man in his 70s with active or convalescent COVID-19. The CDR3 runs from the conserved cysteine through the conserved F or W. D genes are given only for firm matches. Clone size is shown for a subset of rows, as once, few, many or a class of expanded clone.

TRBD1,TRBJ1-1,NA,TRBV18,TGTGCCAGCTCACCGGGACAGGGCCACACTGAAGCTTTCTTT,CASSPGQGHTEAFF
TRBD1,TRBJ2-7,NA,TRBV7-2,TGTGCCAGCAGCTTAAGACAGGGAGATTACGAGCAGTACTTC,CASSLRQGDYEQYF
TRBD2,TRBJ2-1,NA,TRBV3-1/TRBV3-2,TGTGCCAGCGCCGCGGGGGTGGGCCACAATGAGCAGTTCTTC,CASAAGVGHNEQFF
NA,TRBJ1-3,NA,TRBV9,TGTGCCAGCAGCCCGATTTCCAGCTCTGGAAACACCATATATTTT,CASSPISSSGNTIYF
TRBD2,TRBJ2-1,NA,TRBV28,TGTGCCAGCAGTCCCTTAGCGGGACGCTCCTACAATGAGCAGTTCTTC,CASSPLAGRSYNEQFF
NA,TRBJ2-3,NA,TRBV6-6,TGTGCCAGCAGTCACCCGGTCGGTACGGAGGATACGCAGTATTTT,CASSHPVGTEDTQYF
NA,TRBJ1-2,NA,TRBV5-1,TGCGCCAGCAGCTTGGGGGCAGGGAACTATGGCTACACCTTC,CASSLGAGNYGYTF
NA,TRBJ2-2,NA,TRBV7-2,TGTGCCAGCAGCTTAGCAAGCTGGGGCTTGGCCACCGGGGAGCTGTTTTTT,CASSLASWGLATGELFF
NA,TRBJ2-1,NA,TRBV30,TGTGCCTGGAGTGTAGGGGGTTTAAGTTACAATGAGCAGTTCTTC,CAWSVGGLSYNEQFF
TRBD2,TRBJ2-5,NA,TRBV20-1,TGCAGTGTCCCACTAGCGGAGACCCAGTACTTC,CSVPLAETQYF
TRBD1,TRBJ2-3,once,TRBV24-1,TGTGCCACCAGTGAGGGGACAGGGCCGTTCGCAGATACGCAGTATTTT,CATSEGTGPFADTQYF
NA,TRBJ1-2,NA,TRBV7-2,TGTGCCAGCAGCTTCGGGGTTGGGGTCGGAGCTAACTATGGCTACACCTTC,CASSFGVGVGANYGYTF
NA,TRBJ1-6,few,TRBV25-1,TGTGCCAGCAGTGAATGGCAGGGTATGGATTCACCCCTCCACTTT,CASSEWQGMDSPLHF
NA,TRBJ2-1,few,TRBV5-5,TGTGCCAGCAGCAAACCCAAATTAGCGGACTACAATGAGCAGTTCTTC,CASSKPKLADYNEQFF
TRBD1,TRBJ2-1,NA,TRBV15,TGTGCCACCAGCAGAGAGAGGCAGGGGGCCGGTAACAATGAGCAGTTCTTC,CATSRERQGAGNNEQFF
TRBD1,TRBJ2-1,NA,TRBV6-4,TGTGCCAGCAGTGACTCGGGACAGGGGGTTTACAATGAGCAGTTCTTC,CASSDSGQGVYNEQFF
TRBD1,TRBJ1-2,NA,TRBV6-5,TGTGCCAGCAGTCGACAGGGGGCGCTTCACTATGGCTACACCTTC,CASSRQGALHYGYTF
NA,TRBJ2-5,NA,TRBV24-1,TGTGCCACCAGTGATTCCCGTTTTAGGGGGACCCAGTACTTC,CATSDSRFRGTQYF
TRBD1,TRBJ1-5,NA,TRBV28,TGTGCCAGCAGTTTACCGGGGACAGGGGGCTCGGGGAGCAATCAGCCCCAGCATTTT,CASSLPGTGGSGSNQPQHF
TRBD1,TRBJ1-4,many,TRBV19,TGTGCCAGTAGTATTTGGACAGGAGACGAAAAACTGTTTTTT,CASSIWTGDEKLFF
TRBD2,TRBJ2-5,NA,TRBV4-3,TGCGCCAGCAGCCAAGGACTAGCGGGAGAGAAGACCCAGTACTTC,CASSQGLAGEKTQYF
TRBD1,TRBJ2-7,NA,TRBV5-1,TGCGCCAGCAGCTTGGGGACAGGGGGTTATTACGAGCAGTACTTC,CASSLGTGGYYEQYF
NA,TRBJ1-5,NA,TRBV6-5,TGTGCCACCATGGGCCTGAACAATCAGCCCCAGCATTTT,CATMGLNNQPQHF
NA,TRBJ2-3,NA,TRBV19,TGTGCCAGTAGTATAGGTACAGGCTACATCCCAGATACGCAGTATTTT,CASSIGTGYIPDTQYF
NA,TRBJ1-2,NA,TRBV28,TGTGCCAGCACCTCCCCCGGACAGTTTTATGGCTACACCTTC,CASTSPGQFYGYTF
TRBD2,TRBJ2-5,few,TRBV5-4,TGTGCCAGCAGCTTGGCCAGGGCTAGCGGGGGCGCGTACCAAGAGACCCAGTACTTC,CASSLARASGGAYQETQYF
NA,TRBJ1-2,NA,TRBV5-1,TGCGCCAGCAGCTCTGAGGGAAGTAACTATGGCTACACCTTC,CASSSEGSNYGYTF
NA,TRBJ1-1,NA,TRBV6-2/TRBV6-3,TGTGCCAGCAGTCCCCGACAGTGGAGTAGCACTGAAGCTTTCTTT,CASSPRQWSSTEAFF
TRBD1,TRBJ1-5,NA,TRBV18,TGTGCCAGCTCACCCCCGGGACAGGGTGCGTTAAGGCAGCCCCAGCATTTT,CASSPPGQGALRQPQHF
NA,TRBJ2-6,NA,TRBV5-4,TGTGCCAGCAGCTTGGAGAGCTCTGGGGCCAACGTCCTGACTTTC,CASSLESSGANVLTF
NA,TRBJ2-7,NA,TRBV28,TGTGCCAGCAGTATCCGCGGGTGGGGTACGTCCTACGAGCAGTACTTC,CASSIRGWGTSYEQYF
NA,TRBJ1-1,NA,TRBV11-1,TGTGCCAGCCGTCCGCAGGTCGGCTCCACTGAAGCTTTCTTT,CASRPQVGSTEAFF
NA,TRBJ1-4,NA,TRBV5-1,TGCGCCAGCAGCGATCCCCGGACTGATGAAAAACTGTTTTTT,CASSDPRTDEKLFF
NA,TRBJ2-2,NA,TRBV28,TGTGCCAGCAGTTTGTCCGGGAACACCGGGGAGCTGTTTTTT,CASSLSGNTGELFF